The clone carrying this TCR beta chain appeared a few times. Antigen: not known. The CDR3 consists of 14 residues. Trimming pared 5 bases from V and 8 bases from J, leaving 18 bases between. Germline V CDR1 and CDR2: MNHNS, SASEGT. This entry is derived from a study of T cell repertoires in cytomegalovirus infection. Overall study context: Public TCR beta signatures indicated both CMV infection and matching HLA type.

Points from the study as a whole: Adding up the frequency of public TCR beta families identified people who carried CMV plus the relevant HLA. What dominated the ex vivo response were HLA-C-restricted CMV-specific TCR beta clonotypes.

TCRdb reprocessed the reads via MiXCR and lists one record per CDR3 protein. The sample yields about 140,000 distinct CDR3 sequences, about 6% seen once. The chain employs TRBV6-1 and TRBJ1-1; possibly TRBD1 for D (6 bases). This receptor was obtained from a human donor in good health (CMV status not recorded). Some clones in this sample may be carry-over from other donors' samples. Sequencing was performed on PBMCs. The CDR3 bases are TGTGCCAGCAGTAGAAGGGGGATTGGCCCCGAAGCTTTCTTT. As protein: CASSRRGIGPEAFF.